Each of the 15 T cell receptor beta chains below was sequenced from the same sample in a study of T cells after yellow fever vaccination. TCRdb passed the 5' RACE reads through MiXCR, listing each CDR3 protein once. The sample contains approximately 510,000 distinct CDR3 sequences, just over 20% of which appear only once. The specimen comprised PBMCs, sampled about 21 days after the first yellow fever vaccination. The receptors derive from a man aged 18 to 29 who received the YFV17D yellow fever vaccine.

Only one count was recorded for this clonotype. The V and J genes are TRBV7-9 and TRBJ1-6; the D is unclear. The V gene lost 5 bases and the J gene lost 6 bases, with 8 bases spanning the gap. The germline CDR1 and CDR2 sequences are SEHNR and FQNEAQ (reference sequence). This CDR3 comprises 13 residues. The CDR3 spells CASSTFFNSPLHF. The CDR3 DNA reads TGTGCCAGCAGCACCTTTTTTAATTCACCCCTCCACTTT.

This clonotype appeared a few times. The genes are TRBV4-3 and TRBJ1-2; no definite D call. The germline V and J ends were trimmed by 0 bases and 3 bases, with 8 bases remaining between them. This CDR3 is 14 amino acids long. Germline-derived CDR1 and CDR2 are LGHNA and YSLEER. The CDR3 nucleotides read TGCGCCAGCAGCCAAGATGCGCACCACTATGGCTACACCTTC. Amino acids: CASSQDAHHYGYTF.

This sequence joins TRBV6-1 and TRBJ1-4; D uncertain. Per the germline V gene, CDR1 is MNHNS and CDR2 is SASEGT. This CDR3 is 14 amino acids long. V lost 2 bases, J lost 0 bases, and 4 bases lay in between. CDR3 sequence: CASSETATNEKLFF. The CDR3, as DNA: TGTGCCAGCAGTGAAACGGCAACTAATGAAAAACTGTTTTTT.

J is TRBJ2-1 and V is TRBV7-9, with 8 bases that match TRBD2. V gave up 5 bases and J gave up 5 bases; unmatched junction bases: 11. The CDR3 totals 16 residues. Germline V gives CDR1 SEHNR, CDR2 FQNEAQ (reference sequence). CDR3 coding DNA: TGTGCCAGCAGCCCCCGCGGGGGGAGACACAACAATGAGCAGTTCTTC. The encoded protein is CASSPRGGRHNNEQFF. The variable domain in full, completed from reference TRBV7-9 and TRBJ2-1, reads DTGVSQNPRHKITKRGQNVTFRCDPISEHNRLYWYRQTLGQGPEFLTYFQNEAQLEKSRLLSDRFSAERPKGSFSTLEIQRTEQGDSAMYLCASSPRGGRHNNEQFFGPGTRLTVL.

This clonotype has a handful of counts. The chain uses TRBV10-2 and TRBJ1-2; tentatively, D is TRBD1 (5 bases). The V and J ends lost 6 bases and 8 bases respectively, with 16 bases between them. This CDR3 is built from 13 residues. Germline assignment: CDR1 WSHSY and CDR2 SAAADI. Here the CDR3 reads CASRPVGGDGYTF. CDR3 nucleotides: TGCGCCAGCAGGCCGGTGGGGGGGGACGGCTACACCTTC.

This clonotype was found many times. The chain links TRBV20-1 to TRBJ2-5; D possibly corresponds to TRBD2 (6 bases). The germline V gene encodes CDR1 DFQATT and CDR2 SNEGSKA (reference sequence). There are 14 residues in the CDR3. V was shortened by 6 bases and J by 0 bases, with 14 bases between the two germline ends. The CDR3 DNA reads TGCAGTGCCCCCCCGAAGCGGGACCAAGAGACCCAGTACTTC. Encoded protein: CSAPPKRDQETQYF.

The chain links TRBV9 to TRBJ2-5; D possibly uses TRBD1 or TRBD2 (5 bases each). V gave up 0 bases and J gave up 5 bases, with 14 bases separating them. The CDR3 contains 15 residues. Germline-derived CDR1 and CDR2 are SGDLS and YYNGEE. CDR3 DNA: TGTGCCAGCAGCGTAGGACCGGGATCAGGGGAGACCCAGTACTTC. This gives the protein CASSVGPGSGETQYF.

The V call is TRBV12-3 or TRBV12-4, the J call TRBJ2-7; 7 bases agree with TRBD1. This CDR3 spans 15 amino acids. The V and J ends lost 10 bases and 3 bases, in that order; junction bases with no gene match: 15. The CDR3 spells CANPGTRGQYYEQYF. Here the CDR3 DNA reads TGTGCCAACCCAGGAACCCGGGGACAGTACTACGAGCAGTACTTC.

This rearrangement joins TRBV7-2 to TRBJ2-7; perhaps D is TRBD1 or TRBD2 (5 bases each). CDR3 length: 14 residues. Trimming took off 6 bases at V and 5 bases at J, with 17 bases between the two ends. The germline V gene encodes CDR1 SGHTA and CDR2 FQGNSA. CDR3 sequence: CASSPRLGRDEQYF. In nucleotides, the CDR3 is TGTGCCAGCAGTCCCCGCCTGGGGCGGGACGAGCAGTACTTC.

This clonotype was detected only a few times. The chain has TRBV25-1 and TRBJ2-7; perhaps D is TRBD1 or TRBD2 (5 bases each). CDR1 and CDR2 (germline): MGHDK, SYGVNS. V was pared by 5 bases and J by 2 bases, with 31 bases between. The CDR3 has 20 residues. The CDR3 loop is CASSKTPGTEDSSRTYEQYF. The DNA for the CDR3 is TGTGCCAGCAGTAAAACCCCGGGGACGGAAGACAGCTCTCGAACCTACGAGCAGTACTTC.

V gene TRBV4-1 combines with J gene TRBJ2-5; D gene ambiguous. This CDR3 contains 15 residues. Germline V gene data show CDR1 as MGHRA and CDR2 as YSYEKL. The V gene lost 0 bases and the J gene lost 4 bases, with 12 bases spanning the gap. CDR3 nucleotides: TGCGCCAGCAGCCAAGAGCCGTACCCCCCAGAGACCCAGTACTTC. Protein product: CASSQEPYPPETQYF.

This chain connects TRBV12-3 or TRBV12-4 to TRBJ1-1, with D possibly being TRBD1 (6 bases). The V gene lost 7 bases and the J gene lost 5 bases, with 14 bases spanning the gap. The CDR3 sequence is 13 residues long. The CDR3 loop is CASNSGGWTEAFF. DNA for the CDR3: TGTGCCAGCAACTCTGGGGGCTGGACTGAAGCTTTCTTT.

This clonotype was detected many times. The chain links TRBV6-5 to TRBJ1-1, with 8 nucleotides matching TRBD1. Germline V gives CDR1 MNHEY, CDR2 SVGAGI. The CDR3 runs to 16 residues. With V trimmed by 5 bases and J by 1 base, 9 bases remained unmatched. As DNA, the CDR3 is TGTGCCAGCAGTCCCCCGACAGGGGATGGGAACACTGAAGCTTTCTTT. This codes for CASSPPTGDGNTEAFF.

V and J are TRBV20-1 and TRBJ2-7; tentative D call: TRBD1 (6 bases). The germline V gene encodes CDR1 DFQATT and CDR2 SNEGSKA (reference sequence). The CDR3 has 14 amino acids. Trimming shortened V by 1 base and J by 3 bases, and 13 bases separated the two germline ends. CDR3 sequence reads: CSARVQGSLYEQYV. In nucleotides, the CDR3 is TGCAGTGCTAGAGTGCAGGGGTCCCTCTACGAGCAGTACGTC.

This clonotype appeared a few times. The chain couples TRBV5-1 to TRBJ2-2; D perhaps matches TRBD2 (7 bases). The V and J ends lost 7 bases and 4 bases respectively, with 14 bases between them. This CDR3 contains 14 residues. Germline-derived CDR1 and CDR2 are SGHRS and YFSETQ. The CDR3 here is CASSFGGPTGELFF. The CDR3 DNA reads TGCGCCAGCTCCTTCGGGGGGCCCACCGGGGAGCTGTTTTTT.